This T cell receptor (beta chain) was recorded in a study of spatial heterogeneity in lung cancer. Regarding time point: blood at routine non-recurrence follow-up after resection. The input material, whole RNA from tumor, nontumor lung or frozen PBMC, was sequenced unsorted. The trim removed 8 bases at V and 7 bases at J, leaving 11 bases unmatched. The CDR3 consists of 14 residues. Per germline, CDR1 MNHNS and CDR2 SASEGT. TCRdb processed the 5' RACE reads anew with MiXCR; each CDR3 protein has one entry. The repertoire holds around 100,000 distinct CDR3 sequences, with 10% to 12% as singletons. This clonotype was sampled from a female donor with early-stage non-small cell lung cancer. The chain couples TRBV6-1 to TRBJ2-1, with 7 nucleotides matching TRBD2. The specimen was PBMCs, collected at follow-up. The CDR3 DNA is TGTGCCAGCCATAGGACTAGTTGGTCGAATGAGCAGTTCTTC. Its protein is CASHRTSWSNEQFF.